This TCR beta chain stems from a study of blood T cell repertoires in COVID-19. Sequencing used immunoSEQ multiplex PCR; TCRdb keeps in-frame clones, though not all of them. The data hold around 19,000 clones, with around 89% observed a single time. Germline values: CDR1 LGHDT, CDR2 YNNKEL (reference sequence). Between the trimmed V and J ends, which lost 5 bases and 1 base, there was a span of 6 bases. The CDR3 sequence is 14 residues long. The clonotype originates from a woman aged 55-69 years with active COVID-19. The sequencing sample was made of peripheral blood. This sequence joins TRBV3-1 (or the pseudogene TRBV3-2) and TRBJ2-6, with D perhaps TRBD1 (6 bases). The CDR3 nucleotides read TGTGCCAGCAGCAGGGGGTCTGGGGCCAACGTCCTGACTTTC. It is translated as CASSRGSGANVLTF.